These 12 T cell receptor beta chains came from one sample sequenced in a study of shared clonotypes between healthy human individuals (dated by TCRdb to the early 2020s). Library creation used the immunoSEQ multiplex PCR assay. TCRdb retrieved this table from immuneACCESS and kept in-frame rearrangements only. Not all clones are present; in checked studies, unresolved V genes account for under half, and no reason is known for the remainder. Across this sample there are more than 2 million clones, with 80% to 95% seen only once. More than 1.5% of the sample comes from the top ten. CD8 naive samples were CD45RO-negative cells positively selected for CCR7, giving a CD45RA+CCR7+ population that excluded TemRA cells. Sequencing was done on a sample of naive CD8+ T cells from PBMCs. This specimen's cell subset or site label, interpreted: CD45RA+CCR7+. These receptors were collected from a man between 18 and 29 years old in good health. Some clones in this sample may be carry-over from other donors' samples.

As regards this clone: Distinct nucleotide sequences in the sample also encode this CDR3. The chain carries TRBV7-9 and TRBJ2-5; D perhaps matches TRBD2 (5 bases). This CDR3 contains 14 residues. V was shortened by 5 bases and J by 4 bases, with 14 bases between the two germline ends. The germline CDR1 and CDR2 sequences are SEHNR and FQNEAQ (reference sequence). The CDR3 spells CASSPPRGSETQYF. DNA for the CDR3: TGTGCCAGCAGCCCCCCCCGGGGTTCAGAGACCCAGTACTTC.

J is TRBJ1-2 and V is TRBV27; TRBD1 matches at 11 bases. This CDR3 is built from 13 residues. Germline CDR1 is MNHEY and CDR2 is SMNVEV (reference sequence). V was pared by 4 bases and J by 6 bases, with 1 base of the junction left unmatched. This CDR3 reads CASSWTGGDGYTF. The DNA of the CDR3 is TGTGCCAGCAGTTGGACAGGGGGCGATGGCTACACCTTC.

With regard to this clone: The sample has other DNA sequences that encode this CDR3 too. The chain carries TRBV4-3 and TRBJ1-4, with D uncertain. Germline CDR1 is LGHNA and CDR2 is YSLEER. The V and J ends lost 1 base and 7 bases respectively, with 7 bases between them. The CDR3 is 13 amino acids. The CDR3 DNA reads as TGCGCCAGCAGCCAAGGAAGACGTGAAAAACTGTTTTTT. Amino acids: CASSQGRREKLFF.

The chain links TRBV27 to TRBJ2-1; 11 bases are a match to TRBD1. The CDR3 sequence is 19 residues long. Losses at the gene ends were 2 bases for V and 2 bases for J; bases not matched to a gene: 11. Germline V gene lookup returns CDR1 MNHEY and CDR2 SMNVEV (reference sequence). This CDR3 is CASSLGPYLDRGPYNEQFF. The CDR3 DNA is TGTGCCAGCAGTTTAGGGCCATACCTGGACAGGGGGCCCTACAATGAGCAGTTCTTC.

This clone showed up just once. The rearrangement links TRBV27 to TRBJ1-3, with D possibly being TRBD1 (6 bases). The CDR3 is 16 residues long. Between the trimmed V and J ends, which lost 2 bases and 1 base, there was a span of 12 bases. Germline lookup yields CDR1 MNHEY and CDR2 SMNVEV (reference sequence). Here the CDR3 reads CASSLGGAGSGNTIYF. In nucleotides, the CDR3 is TGTGCCAGCAGTTTAGGGGGGGCAGGTTCTGGAAACACCATATATTTT.

V usage is TRBV6-1 and J usage is TRBJ2-7, with 10 nucleotides matching TRBD1. Germline CDR1 is MNHNS and CDR2 is SASEGT. The CDR3 sequence is 15 residues long. Trimming at V came to 3 bases and at J to 2 bases, leaving 4 bases not matched to a gene. CDR3 region: CASSEGDRGPYEQYF. CDR3 DNA: TGTGCCAGCAGTGAGGGGGACAGGGGCCCCTACGAGCAGTACTTC.

The V gene is TRBV27, the J gene TRBJ2-1, with 7 bases lining up with TRBD2. With V trimmed by 5 bases and J by 8 bases, 15 bases remained unmatched. The CDR3 has 16 residues. The germline CDR1 and CDR2 sequences are MNHEY and SMNVEV (reference sequence). CDR3 in amino acids: CASSPPGGPWSDEQFF. The DNA of the CDR3 is TGTGCCAGCAGTCCCCCGGGAGGCCCCTGGAGCGATGAGCAGTTCTTC.

This sequence joins TRBV2 and TRBJ1-2, with D possibly TRBD1 on 6 matching bases. Germline-derived CDR1 and CDR2 are SNHLY and FYNNEI. The CDR3 extends over 11 amino acids. Trimming took off 8 bases at V and 4 bases at J, with 8 bases between the two ends. CDR3 in amino acids: CASQGSYGYTF. The CDR3 nucleotides are TGTGCCAGCCAGGGGTCCTATGGCTACACCTTC. The full variable domain, completed using reference TRBV2 and TRBJ1-2, is EPEVTQTPSHQVTQMGQEVILRCVPISNHLYFYWYRQILGQKVEFLVSFYNNEISEKSEIFDDQFSVERPDGSNFTLKIRSTKLEDSAMYFCASQGSYGYTFGSGTRLTVV.

This clone was recorded only once. The chain employs TRBV7-4 and TRBJ2-7; TRBD2 matches at 9 bases. Per germline, CDR1 SGHVT and CDR2 SQSDAQ. The length of the CDR3 is 17 residues. V lost 0 bases, J lost 3 bases, and 9 bases stayed unmatched. The CDR3 DNA reads as TGTGCCAGCAGCTTAGCAAATAGCGGGAGTTGGATCTACGAGCAGTACTTC. It encodes CASSLANSGSWIYEQYF.

As regards this clone: This specimen includes other DNA sequences encoding the same CDR3. J is TRBJ2-2 and V is TRBV6-1; D possibly corresponds to TRBD1 (6 bases). V was shortened by 1 base and J by 5 bases, with 8 bases between the two germline ends. The V gene's germline CDR1 is MNHNS and CDR2 SASEGT. The CDR3 has 14 amino acids. CDR3 bases: TGTGCCAGCAGTGAAGGAGGGGGAACCGGGGAGCTGTTTTTT. This codes for CASSEGGGTGELFF.

The rearrangement links TRBV29-1 to TRBJ2-1; 7 positions match TRBD2. Per the germline V gene, CDR1 is SQVTM and CDR2 is ANQGSEA. This CDR3 is 12 amino acids long. After removal of 7 bases from V and 9 bases from J, the junction contained 9 bases not matched to a gene. This CDR3 is CSGLRSGGEQFF. The DNA for the CDR3 is TGCAGCGGATTGAGATCGGGGGGTGAGCAGTTCTTC.

CDR3 DNA: TGCAGCGTTGAACTCCCGGGACAGGCCTACGAGCAGTACTTC. Translated, it gives CSVELPGQAYEQYF. The gene calls are TRBV29-1 and TRBJ2-7, with TRBD1 matching 8 bases. Germline V gene data show CDR1 as SQVTM and CDR2 as ANQGSEA. CDR3 length: 14 amino acids. The junction had 5 bases not matched to a gene; V was cut back by 2 bases and J by 2 bases.